The entry below describes one T cell receptor (beta chain). Its specificity is unknown. A sample-barcoded 5' primer and a J-beta primer mix were used in a second PCR of roughly 6 to 11 cycles. Via MiXCR, TCRdb re-called the 5' RACE reads, giving one row per CDR3 protein. Of around 780,000 distinct CDR3 sequences detected, around 25% appear once; the ten largest clones hold over 2.5%. This CDR3 contains 17 residues. The germline CDR1 and CDR2 sequences are ENHRY and SYGVKD. V lost 6 bases and J 3 bases, leaving 21 bases between the germline ends. These data come from a study of blood T cells in healthy people across ages. Overall study results and limits: Strong correlation linked observed beta diversity and percent naive T cells.

Around 9.4 milliliters was the volume of peripheral blood drawn from each donor. These same data were also listed under a study on T cells of mothers and their children. According to that study: Samples were provided by three healthy Caucasian mothers and their six children.

The source material was blood. This clonotype originated in a boy between 10 and 17 years old in good health. The V and J genes are TRBV10-3 and TRBJ2-1; the D gene is possibly TRBD2 (7 bases). The CDR3 nucleotides read TGTGCCATCAGCGGGTTTAACGGGGGGCGCGACTACAATGAGCAGTTCTTC. It specifies CAISGFNGGRDYNEQFF.